Listed below are T cell receptor beta chains from one sample, sequenced in a study of siplizumab effects on memory and regulatory T cells. Only in-frame clones appear in the TCRdb table, and some are missing; sequencing was by immunoSEQ multiplex PCR. The repertoire has 90,000 to 95,000 clones, 93% of them found once; the top ten carry 6.5%. Source material: CD8+ T cells sorted from blood. These receptors were obtained from a human donor in good health. CDR3s include the opening cysteine and the closing phenylalanine or tryptophan. A D gene is named only where the DNA matches it firmly. Size values are once, few and many counts, or a class for expanded clones, and some rows have none.

j_call: TRBJ2-5; v_call: TRBV9; d_call: TRBD2; clone_size: NA; cdr3_aa: CASSVELAGSQETQYF; cdr3_nt: TGTGCCAGCAGCGTAGAGTTAGCGGGGTCCCAAGAGACCCAGTACTTC
j_call: TRBJ2-7; v_call: TRBV10-3; d_call: TRBD1; clone_size: NA; cdr3_aa: CAISGAGTGEYEQYF; cdr3_nt: TGTGCCATCAGTGGAGCCGGGACAGGGGAATACGAGCAGTACTTC
j_call: TRBJ1-2; v_call: TRBV27; d_call: NA; clone_size: NA; cdr3_aa: CASSSPWDYGYTF; cdr3_nt: TGTGCCAGCAGCTCGCCATGGGACTATGGCTACACCTTC
j_call: TRBJ2-7; v_call: TRBV11-3; d_call: TRBD2; clone_size: NA; cdr3_aa: CASSLRGEGAYEQYF; cdr3_nt: TGTGCCAGCAGCCTACGGGGGGAAGGAGCCTACGAGCAGTACTTC
j_call: TRBJ2-1; v_call: TRBV11-2; d_call: NA; clone_size: NA; cdr3_aa: CASSPGYGESYNEQFF; cdr3_nt: TGTGCCAGCAGCCCGGGGTACGGGGAGTCCTACAATGAGCAGTTCTTC
j_call: TRBJ1-2; v_call: TRBV29-1; d_call: NA; clone_size: NA; cdr3_aa: CSVLSNYGYTF; cdr3_nt: TGCAGCGTACTGAGCAACTATGGCTACACCTTC
j_call: TRBJ2-7; v_call: TRBV27; d_call: NA; clone_size: NA; cdr3_aa: CASRSGDNHFYEQYF; cdr3_nt: TGTGCCAGCAGAAGTGGGGACAATCATTTCTACGAGCAGTACTTC
j_call: TRBJ2-7; v_call: TRBV27; d_call: TRBD2; clone_size: NA; cdr3_aa: CASSLGAGGPFYEQYF; cdr3_nt: TGTGCCAGCAGTTTAGGAGCGGGGGGGCCCTTCTACGAGCAGTACTTC
j_call: TRBJ2-2; v_call: TRBV7-9; d_call: TRBD1; clone_size: many; cdr3_aa: CASSPLTGTRELFF; cdr3_nt: TGTGCCAGCAGCCCACTGACAGGGACCCGGGAGCTGTTTTTT
j_call: TRBJ2-3; v_call: TRBV9; d_call: TRBD2; clone_size: NA; cdr3_aa: CASSPSGRASDTQYF; cdr3_nt: TGTGCCAGCAGCCCTAGCGGGAGGGCCTCCGATACGCAGTATTTT
j_call: TRBJ2-3; v_call: TRBV6-5; d_call: TRBD2; clone_size: NA; cdr3_aa: CASSLSGGAGDTQYF; cdr3_nt: TGTGCCAGCAGCCTAAGCGGGGGGGCAGGTGATACGCAGTATTTT
j_call: TRBJ2-2; v_call: TRBV7-7; d_call: TRBD2; clone_size: NA; cdr3_aa: CASSLGEGAGELFF; cdr3_nt: TGTGCTAGCAGCCTAGGGGAGGGAGCCGGGGAGCTGTTTTTT
j_call: TRBJ2-7; v_call: TRBV4-3; d_call: NA; clone_size: NA; cdr3_aa: CASSQVNGGPSYEQYF; cdr3_nt: TGCGCCAGCAGCCAAGTCAACGGAGGCCCCTCCTACGAGCAGTACTTC
j_call: TRBJ1-1; v_call: TRBV19; d_call: TRBD1; clone_size: NA; cdr3_aa: CASSTNKIRGPEDTEAFF; cdr3_nt: TGTGCCAGTAGTACAAACAAGATCAGGGGGCCTGAGGACACTGAAGCTTTCTTT
j_call: TRBJ2-3; v_call: TRBV19; d_call: NA; clone_size: NA; cdr3_aa: CASSIDGAPGDTQYF; cdr3_nt: TGTGCCAGTAGTATAGATGGGGCCCCCGGGGATACGCAGTATTTT
j_call: TRBJ1-2; v_call: TRBV4-1; d_call: NA; clone_size: few; cdr3_aa: CASTPPGAVKGYTF; cdr3_nt: TGCGCCAGCACCCCACCGGGGGCGGTGAAGGGCTACACCTTC
j_call: TRBJ2-2; v_call: TRBV2; d_call: NA; clone_size: NA; cdr3_aa: CASTGRTNTGELFF; cdr3_nt: TGTGCCAGCACAGGGAGAACGAACACCGGGGAGCTGTTTTTT
j_call: TRBJ1-1; v_call: TRBV5-4; d_call: TRBD1; clone_size: NA; cdr3_aa: CASSIGQGYMNTEAFF; cdr3_nt: TGTGCCAGCAGCATAGGACAGGGCTACATGAACACTGAAGCTTTCTTT
j_call: TRBJ2-2; v_call: TRBV9; d_call: TRBD2; clone_size: NA; cdr3_aa: CASSVEGLAGGPITGELFF; cdr3_nt: TGTGCCAGCAGCGTAGAGGGACTAGCGGGAGGGCCCATCACCGGGGAGCTGTTTTTT
j_call: TRBJ2-7; v_call: TRBV6-1; d_call: TRBD2; clone_size: NA; cdr3_aa: CASSETRGGAYEQYF; cdr3_nt: TGTGCCAGCAGTGAAACGCGGGGGGGAGCCTACGAGCAGTACTTC
j_call: TRBJ2-7; v_call: TRBV9; d_call: TRBD1; clone_size: NA; cdr3_aa: CASSVAGQDDTYEQYF; cdr3_nt: TGTGCCAGCAGCGTAGCGGGACAGGATGACACCTACGAGCAGTACTTC
j_call: TRBJ2-1; v_call: TRBV5-4; d_call: TRBD2; clone_size: NA; cdr3_aa: CASSLGLAGGPAYNEQFF; cdr3_nt: TGTGCCAGCAGCCTAGGACTAGCGGGGGGGCCCGCCTACAATGAGCAGTTCTTC
j_call: TRBJ2-7; v_call: TRBV12-5; d_call: TRBD2; clone_size: NA; cdr3_aa: CASGLSPGTRISYEQYF; cdr3_nt: TGTGCTAGTGGTTTGTCTCCCGGGACTAGAATCTCCTACGAGCAGTACTTC
j_call: TRBJ1-2; v_call: TRBV7-8; d_call: NA; clone_size: NA; cdr3_aa: CASSRFLSENYGYTF; cdr3_nt: TGTGCCAGCAGCCGTTTTTTATCGGAAAACTATGGCTACACCTTC
j_call: TRBJ1-1; v_call: TRBV5-1; d_call: NA; clone_size: NA; cdr3_aa: CASSPSAGVMNTEAFF; cdr3_nt: TGCGCCAGCAGCCCCTCAGCAGGGGTCATGAACACTGAAGCTTTCTTT